Presented here are 2 T cell receptor beta chains from one specimen sequenced in a study of cytomegalovirus exposure and HLA in healthy donors (dated by TCRdb to 2015 to 2018). Receptor amplification or capture employed the immunoSEQ multiplex PCR assay. For the multiplex PCR, a mixture combining 60 forward primers for TCR Vbeta segments and 13 reverse primers for TCR Jbeta segments was used. In its TCRdb copy, this immuneACCESS table keeps in-frame sequences only and misses some clones. Where compared with another copy, unresolved V genes explain less than half of these, and the others have no known cause. A total of 98,000 or so clones appear in this sample, about 9.4% of them only once. Of the sample, about 5.7% falls within the top ten clones. The material sequenced was PBMCs. The origin of the receptors is a man between 35 and 55 years old in good health and CMV-seropositive.

The rearrangement joins TRBV28 to TRBJ2-1; the D gene is possibly TRBD2 (6 bases). V was cut by 2 bases and J by 1 base, with 15 bases left in between. The V gene's germline CDR1 is MDHEN and CDR2 SYDVKM. The CDR3 length is 17 residues. CDR3 DNA sequence: TGTGCCAGCAGTTTAATTGAGGGAGGACCGTCCTACAATGAGCAGTTCTTC. This gives the protein CASSLIEGGPSYNEQFF.

There are a few counts of this clone. The chain joins TRBV15 to TRBJ2-1; a possible D gene is TRBD2 (5 bases). This CDR3 comprises 17 residues. The germline gives CDR1 LNHNV, CDR2 YYDKDF (reference sequence). The ends were cut back, 1 base at V and 7 bases at J, with 20 bases in the middle. DNA of the CDR3: TGTGCCACCAGCAGAGCCTACGGAGTGCGGGCAAGGAATGAGCAGTTCTTC. Protein product: CATSRAYGVRARNEQFF.